This is a list of T cell receptor beta chains from one sample in a study of CD8 T cells in Susac syndrome. TCRdb reprocessed the immunoSEQ multiplex PCR reads via MiXCR and lists one record per CDR3 protein. Among about 200,000 distinct CDR3 sequences listed, approximately 95% were seen once. Sequenced: CD4+ T cells from PBMCs. These TCRs come from a human donor in good health. The CDR3 runs from the conserved cysteine through the conserved F or W. D genes are given only for firm matches. A clone size is listed for some rows: how often the clone was seen (once, few, many), or a class if it is expanded.

NA	NA	TRBV9	15	TRBJ2-6	CASSVFDSGANVLTF	TGTGCCAGCAGCGTATTCGACTCTGGGGCCAACGTCCTGACTTTC
NA	NA	TRBV27	13	TRBJ2-5	CASSLGYQETQYF	TGTGCCAGCAGTTTGGGGTACCAAGAGACCCAGTACTTC
NA	NA	TRBV29-1	12	TRBJ2-4	CSVVEGLDIQYF	TGCAGCGTTGTCGAAGGGTTGGACATTCAGTACTTC
NA	NA	TRBV29-1	11	TRBJ1-4	CSVIGDEKLFF	TGCAGCGTTATAGGGGATGAAAAACTGTTTTTT
NA	NA	TRBV5-1	13	TRBJ2-2	CASSSPVTGELFF	TGCGCCAGCAGCTCTCCAGTCACCGGGGAGCTGTTTTTT
NA	once	TRBV6-5	11	TRBJ1-2	CASGIFYGYTF	TGTGCCAGCGGTATATTCTATGGCTACACCTTC
TRBD2	NA	TRBV6-1	16	TRBJ2-5	CASSELSAGGHETQYF	TGTGCCAGCAGTGAACTATCAGCGGGGGGGCACGAGACCCAGTACTTC
NA	NA	TRBV4-2	13	TRBJ1-5	CASSQEIDVPQHF	TGTGCCAGCAGCCAAGAGATTGACGTCCCCCAGCATTTT
NA	NA	TRBV5-1	14	TRBJ1-2	CASSLGYENYGYTF	TGCGCCAGCAGCTTGGGGTACGAGAACTATGGCTACACCTTC
NA	NA	TRBV3-1	14	TRBJ1-5	CASSNGVRNQPQHF	TGTGCCAGCAGCAACGGGGTTCGCAATCAGCCCCAGCATTTT
TRBD1	once	TRBV29-1	16	TRBJ1-3	CSVEGKTGGSGNTIYF	TGCAGCGTTGAAGGTAAAACAGGGGGCTCTGGAAACACCATATATTTT
TRBD1	NA	TRBV4-3	15	TRBJ1-2	CASSPGQGKADGYTF	TGCGCCAGCAGCCCTGGACAGGGGAAGGCTGATGGCTACACCTTC
NA	NA	TRBV28	15	TRBJ1-1	CASSWGTRPYTEAFF	TGTGCCAGCAGTTGGGGGACGAGACCGTACACTGAAGCTTTCTTT
NA	NA	TRBV5-1	14	TRBJ2-5	CASSYRANQETQYF	TGCGCCAGCAGCTACCGGGCCAACCAAGAGACCCAGTACTTC
NA	NA	TRBV7-8	14	TRBJ2-7	CASSQRRESYEQYF	TGTGCCAGCAGCCAAAGACGGGAATCCTACGAGCAGTACTTC
NA	NA	TRBV3-1	15	TRBJ1-2	CASSHGRKDNYGYTF	TGTGCCAGCAGCCATGGGAGAAAGGACAACTATGGCTACACCTTC
NA	few	TRBV5-6	14	TRBJ2-5	CASSLGGVEETQYF	TGTGCCAGCAGCTTGGGAGGGGTTGAAGAGACCCAGTACTTC
NA	few	TRBV27	15	TRBJ2-6	CASSSPGSGANVLTF	TGTGCCAGCAGTTCGCCGGGGTCTGGGGCCAACGTCCTGACTTTC
TRBD1	few	TRBV5-1	14	TRBJ2-7	CASSLGGQSYEQYF	TGCGCCAGCAGCTTGGGGGGACAGTCCTACGAGCAGTACTTC
NA	NA	TRBV2	13	TRBJ1-1	CASSEAWGAEAFF	TGTGCCAGCAGTGAAGCGTGGGGGGCTGAAGCTTTCTTT
TRBD1	NA	TRBV20-1	15	TRBJ2-6	CSARPDRAGANVLTF	TGCAGTGCTAGACCCGACAGGGCTGGGGCCAACGTCCTGACTTTC
NA	NA	TRBV20-1	12	TRBJ2-1	CSTSMKGNEQFF	TGCAGTACATCGATGAAGGGCAATGAGCAGTTCTTC
NA	NA	TRBV18	12	TRBJ2-3	CASSPDTDTQYF	TGTGCCAGCTCACCTGACACAGATACGCAGTATTTT
TRBD2	NA	TRBV3-1	16	TRBJ2-3	CASSLERGQYTDTQYF	TGTGCCAGCAGCCTAGAGCGGGGGCAATACACAGATACGCAGTATTTT
NA	NA	TRBV28	11	TRBJ1-4	CASSLSEELFF	TGTGCCAGCAGTTTATCCGAGGAACTGTTTTTT
NA	NA	TRBV11-2	17	TRBJ2-3	CASSLVSSVGGTDTQYF	TGTGCCAGCAGCTTAGTTTCTTCGGTCGGAGGGACAGATACGCAGTATTTT
TRBD1	NA	TRBV5-1	14	TRBJ1-2	CASSLRDRADGYTF	TGCGCCAGCAGCTTGCGGGACAGGGCAGATGGCTACACCTTC
TRBD2	NA	TRBV28	12	TRBJ2-7	CATAGETYEQYF	TGTGCGACAGCGGGGGAAACCTACGAGCAGTACTTC
NA	NA	TRBV5-1	14	TRBJ1-2	CASSFEGLVGGYTF	TGCGCCAGCAGCTTTGAGGGTTTGGTCGGAGGCTACACCTTC
TRBD2	NA	TRBV2	18	TRBJ2-3	CASSESRASGGDLDTQYF	TGTGCCAGCAGTGAAAGTCGGGCTAGCGGGGGGGATTTGGATACGCAGTATTTT
NA	NA	TRBV2	15	TRBJ2-5	CASSESTTGRETQYF	TGTGCCAGCAGTGAAAGTACTACGGGCCGGGAGACCCAGTACTTC
NA	NA	TRBV20-1	8	TRBJ1-1	CSDTEAFF	TGCTCAGACACTGAAGCTTTCTTT
TRBD2	NA	TRBV7-9	17	TRBJ2-6	CASSFFGGGSGANVLTF	TGTGCCAGCAGCTTCTTCGGGGGGGGGTCTGGGGCCAACGTCCTGACTTTC
NA	NA	TRBV5-1	16	TRBJ1-1	CASSLARDRLDTEAFF	TGCGCCAGCAGCTTGGCACGGGATCGTCTGGACACTGAAGCTTTCTTT
NA	once	TRBV10-3	12	TRBJ2-2	CAISGDTGELFF	TGTGCCATCAGCGGGGACACCGGGGAGCTGTTTTTT
NA	NA	TRBV7-6	16	TRBJ1-6	CASSLAAGGYNSPLHF	TGTGCCAGCAGCTTAGCAGCCGGGGGGTATAATTCACCCCTCCACTTT
NA	NA	TRBV6-6	15	TRBJ1-5	CASSFTGTLTQPQHF	TGTGCCAGCAGCTTCACAGGGACTCTAACTCAGCCCCAGCATTTT
NA	NA	TRBV5-4	14	TRBJ1-1	CASTGSRSNTEAFF	TGTGCCAGCACAGGGAGTAGGAGCAACACTGAAGCTTTCTTT
NA	NA	TRBV6-1	14	TRBJ2-1	CASRRDNSYNEQFF	TGTGCCAGCAGGAGGGACAACTCCTACAATGAGCAGTTCTTC
NA	NA	TRBV6-1	16	TRBJ2-4	CASSPRDSGAKNIQYF	TGTGCCAGCAGTCCTCGGGACTCCGGAGCCAAAAACATTCAGTACTTC
NA	NA	TRBV20-1	15	TRBJ2-1	CSARDNRRFGNEQFF	TGCAGTGCTAGAGATAACAGGAGGTTCGGCAATGAGCAGTTCTTC
TRBD1	NA	TRBV7-2	16	TRBJ1-3	CASSPQGALTGNTIYF	TGTGCCAGCAGCCCGCAGGGGGCGCTGACCGGAAACACCATATATTTT
NA	NA	TRBV28	14	TRBJ2-6	CASRPRGTANVLTF	TGTGCCAGCAGACCCCGGGGAACGGCCAACGTCCTGACTTTC
NA	NA	TRBV9	14	TRBJ2-5	CASSSRGLGETQYF	TGTGCCAGCAGCTCCCGGGGCCTGGGGGAGACCCAGTACTTC
NA	NA	TRBV30	14	TRBJ1-2	CAWSLAARSYGYTF	TGTGCCTGGAGTCTGGCGGCCCGCAGCTATGGCTACACCTTC
NA	NA	TRBV6-2/TRBV6-3	14	TRBJ1-5	CASSYFNGNQPQHF	TGTGCCAGCAGTTACTTTAACGGCAATCAGCCCCAGCATTTT
NA	NA	TRBV25-1	16	TRBJ1-1	CASRESSTVRNTEAFF	TGTGCCAGCAGAGAATCCAGTACGGTAAGGAACACTGAAGCTTTCTTT
NA	NA	TRBV6-6	14	TRBJ1-1	CASSYGTLNTEAFF	TGTGCCAGCAGTTACGGGACACTGAACACTGAAGCTTTCTTT
TRBD1	NA	TRBV12-3/TRBV12-4	15	TRBJ2-2	CASSLAGTGAGELFF	TGTGCCAGCAGTTTGGCCGGGACAGGGGCCGGGGAGCTGTTTTTT
TRBD2	NA	TRBV24-1	16	TRBJ2-3	CATSDASGGASDTQYF	TGTGCCACCAGTGATGCTAGCGGGGGGGCCTCAGATACGCAGTATTTT
NA	NA	TRBV7-2	17	TRBJ2-6	CASSLGTSWPGANVLTF	TGTGCCAGCAGCTTAGGTACTAGCTGGCCCGGGGCCAACGTCCTGACTTTC
NA	NA	TRBV7-3	15	TRBJ2-3	CASSQGQGLFDTQYF	TGTGCCAGCAGCCAGGGCCAGGGGCTATTCGATACGCAGTATTTT
TRBD1	NA	TRBV7-2	13	TRBJ2-5	CASSPRTGMAQYF	TGTGCCAGCAGCCCGAGGACAGGGATGGCCCAGTACTTC
TRBD2	NA	TRBV10-3	14	TRBJ2-1	CAISELAGGNEQFF	TGTGCCATCAGTGAGTTAGCGGGGGGCAATGAGCAGTTCTTC